This T cell receptor beta chain appears in the sequencing data of a study of tumor and adjacent non-tumor tissue in lung cancer. Study information: There were 12 adenocarcinoma, a couple of squamous cell carcinoma and 1 small cell lung cancer cases.

No cell sorting was done before RNA was extracted from the tissue. As regards this clonotype: The junction departs from germline at one end; a sequencing error may be responsible.

TCRbeta libraries were built with three rounds of nested PCR, modified from ARM-PCR. MiXCR, run by TCRdb on the multiplex PCR reads, gives a single entry per CDR3 protein. The table lists tens of thousands of distinct CDR3 sequences, around 85% of them singletons. The germline V gene has CDR1 MDHEN and CDR2 SYDVKM. The CDR3 runs 15 residues. The rearrangement links TRBV28 to TRBJ2-1, with 11 positions matching TRBD2. The specimen was lung tumor tissue. The TCR sequence derives from a woman aged 45-65 years with non-small cell lung cancer. This CDR3 reads CASSLGTSGYYEQFF. Written as DNA, the CDR3 is TGTGCCAGCAGCTTAGGGACTAGCGGCTACTATGAGCAGTTCTTC.